The following is a T cell receptor (beta chain) sequence with its context. Its antigen is unknown. This CDR3 spans 14 amino acids. CDR1 is SGHAT and CDR2 is FQNNGV in the germline V gene. Trimming removed 4 bases from V and 5 bases from J; junction bases left unmatched: 5. Using immunoSEQ multiplex PCR, the repertoire was profiled, and TCRdb retains in-frame clones only, with some absent. The data show 7,500 to 9,000 clones, about 93% seen once. This sample stems from a study of graft-versus-host responses after intestinal transplantation. Study-level points and caveats: Among recipient marrow samples, GvH clones were found; some appeared first in ileum or blood. Early after transplant, HvG clones declined as circulating GvH clones peaked.

The TCR originated in a human patient who received an intestinal transplant, so some T cells may come from the graft donor. Material: PBMCs, obtained 11 days after intestinal transplantation. V and J are TRBV11-2 and TRBJ2-1; 7 bases are a match to TRBD2. CDR3 bases: TGTGCCAGCAGCTACGCCGGGACTAACAATGAGCAGTTCTTC. Encoded protein: CASSYAGTNNEQFF.